This T cell receptor beta chain was documented in a study of blood T cell repertoires in COVID-19. The CDR3 totals 15 residues. The V and J ends lost 0 bases and 3 bases respectively, with 9 bases between them. Germline CDR1 is LNHNV and CDR2 is YYDKDF (reference sequence). TCRdb's table, derived via immunoSEQ multiplex PCR, lists solely in-frame clones and lacks some. The sample records some 150,000 clones, around 87% being singletons. The chain combines TRBV15 with TRBJ2-1, with a possible D match to TRBD2 (6 bases). Sequencing was performed on peripheral blood. This TCR was recovered from a woman aged 40 to 50 with acute or convalescent COVID-19. The CDR3 protein is CATSRDGTGYNEQFF. As DNA, the CDR3 is TGTGCCACCAGCAGAGATGGGACTGGCTACAATGAGCAGTTCTTC.